This TCR beta chain was captured in a study of identifying expanded T cells in peripheral blood (dated by TCRdb to about 2019). For the wider study: Separate aliquots of the same genomic DNA pool were sequenced to produce technical replicates, and four replicates were compared in pairs.

During the collection period, no immune events, such as infections, were documented for the healthy donors. To calibrate time-dependent variance in a beta-binomial model of T-cell clone differential abundance, blood repertoires from healthy donors were used as a training cohort. The training cohort included around ten healthy donors, of whom 3 were female and 7 were male. The donors were between roughly 25 and 64 years old, with an average age of roughly 40 years. Whole blood was collected from each healthy donor at three time points spaced approximately 2 weeks apart and obtained from a commercial supplier. For immunosequencing, genomic DNA was extracted from unsorted whole blood. Overall results and qualifications from the work: It was expected by the authors that biological variance in healthy repertoires might increase further over much longer intervals, such as months to years. Between technical replicates the binomial model flagged approximately 1.2 differentially abundant clones, whereas over about two weeks the binomial model flagged about 15 and over approximately 4 weeks around 20. Across all healthy-donor time intervals, the beta-binomial model significantly lowered both the number of clones called differentially abundant and the false-positive rate. For all healthy donors, the variance in clone template counts between roughly two-week samples rose significantly as total template count increased.

CDR3 length: 14 amino acids, cysteine to phenylalanine. Only CDR3 DNA remains: 42 bases, in frame from the first base. According to the germline V gene, CDR1 reads MNHNS and CDR2 reads SASEGT. Unmatched junction bases come to 4, with V trimmed by 5 bases and J by 0 bases. This clone occurred a few times. It lacks a known antigen. Base quality data are lacking; no much larger clone is found one base away. The immunoSEQ Assay, which relies on bias-controlled multiplex PCR amplification of genomic DNA, was used to profile TCRbeta CDR3 regions. Per the original workflow: The absolute abundance of each unique TCRbeta CDR3 region was quantified after sequences were collapsed and filtered. Differential abundance was assessed using a binomial (Fisher-equivalent) model and a beta-binomial model in which time-dependent variance fitted from healthy donors was added. Clones with fewer than 5 combined templates were removed, and a clone was called differentially abundant if the clone's Benjamini-Hochberg FDR was below 0.01. The form v = (b*log(k)+a)^2 was used to model beta-binomial variance as a function of total template count across the two samples. This immuneACCESS table, as held by TCRdb, lists in-frame sequences with V and J called but not all clones. Of the missing ones, under half trace to an unresolved V gene in checked studies; the others have no known cause. That table furnishes V, J and clone size, whereas the DNA furnished D and trimming. Here the sample has about 47,000 clones; around 82% occur a single time. The ten largest clones take up around 15% of the sample.

The specimen sequenced was blood. The TCR comes from a person between 18 and 75 years old in good health. The chain is made from TRBV6-1 and TRBJ2-7; TRBD1 agrees with 7 junctional bases. The nucleotides are TGTGCCAGCAGTAGGGGGCTGGCCTCCTACGAGCAGTACTTC. Its translation is CASSRGLASYEQYF.